This T cell receptor beta chain originates from a study of shared clonotypes between healthy human individuals. This clone has only one observation. Its antigen is currently unknown. The ends were cut back, 1 base at V and 10 bases at J, with 11 bases in the middle. This CDR3 comprises 14 residues. Germline CDR1 reads SGHAT; CDR2 reads FQNNGV. Study-wide results and caveats: Generally, naive subsets came out with larger estimated richness than memory subsets.

Here immunoSEQ multiplex PCR was the method, and the copy in TCRdb shows in-frame clones only, minus some. The sample records 550,000 to 850,000 clones, just under 75% being singletons. The V gene is TRBV11-2, the J gene TRBJ1-6, with a weak D call TRBD1 (5 bases). The specimen sequenced was memory CD4+ T cells sorted from blood. The subset here: CD45RA-negative fraction. The sequence derives from a woman in her twenties or thirties in good health. CDR3 protein: CASSLGREGSPLHF. The CDR3 DNA sequence: TGTGCCAGCAGCTTAGGCAGGGAGGGATCACCCCTCCACTTT.